One T cell receptor (beta chain) is described in this entry. Which cohort a participant joined came from the clinical history participants gave. Assay used: immunoSEQ multiplex PCR; TCRdb lists only in-frame clones, some missing. The sample consists of approximately 180,000 clones, 85% to 90% of them appearing once. The CDR3 totals 14 residues. V was trimmed by 5 bases and J by 5 bases, leaving 15 bases between them. The V gene's germline CDR1 is SGHTA and CDR2 FQGNSA. This sample is part of a study of blood T cell repertoires in COVID-19. This rearrangement joins TRBV7-2 to TRBJ1-1; D not certain. The TCR sequence derives from a man between 40 and 49 years old who had recovered from COVID-19. Material: PBMCs or T cells enriched from blood (not recorded which). In nucleotides, the CDR3 is TGTGCCAGCAGCCCGTCAACCACAGCAACTGAAGCTTTCTTT. The encoded protein is CASSPSTTATEAFF.